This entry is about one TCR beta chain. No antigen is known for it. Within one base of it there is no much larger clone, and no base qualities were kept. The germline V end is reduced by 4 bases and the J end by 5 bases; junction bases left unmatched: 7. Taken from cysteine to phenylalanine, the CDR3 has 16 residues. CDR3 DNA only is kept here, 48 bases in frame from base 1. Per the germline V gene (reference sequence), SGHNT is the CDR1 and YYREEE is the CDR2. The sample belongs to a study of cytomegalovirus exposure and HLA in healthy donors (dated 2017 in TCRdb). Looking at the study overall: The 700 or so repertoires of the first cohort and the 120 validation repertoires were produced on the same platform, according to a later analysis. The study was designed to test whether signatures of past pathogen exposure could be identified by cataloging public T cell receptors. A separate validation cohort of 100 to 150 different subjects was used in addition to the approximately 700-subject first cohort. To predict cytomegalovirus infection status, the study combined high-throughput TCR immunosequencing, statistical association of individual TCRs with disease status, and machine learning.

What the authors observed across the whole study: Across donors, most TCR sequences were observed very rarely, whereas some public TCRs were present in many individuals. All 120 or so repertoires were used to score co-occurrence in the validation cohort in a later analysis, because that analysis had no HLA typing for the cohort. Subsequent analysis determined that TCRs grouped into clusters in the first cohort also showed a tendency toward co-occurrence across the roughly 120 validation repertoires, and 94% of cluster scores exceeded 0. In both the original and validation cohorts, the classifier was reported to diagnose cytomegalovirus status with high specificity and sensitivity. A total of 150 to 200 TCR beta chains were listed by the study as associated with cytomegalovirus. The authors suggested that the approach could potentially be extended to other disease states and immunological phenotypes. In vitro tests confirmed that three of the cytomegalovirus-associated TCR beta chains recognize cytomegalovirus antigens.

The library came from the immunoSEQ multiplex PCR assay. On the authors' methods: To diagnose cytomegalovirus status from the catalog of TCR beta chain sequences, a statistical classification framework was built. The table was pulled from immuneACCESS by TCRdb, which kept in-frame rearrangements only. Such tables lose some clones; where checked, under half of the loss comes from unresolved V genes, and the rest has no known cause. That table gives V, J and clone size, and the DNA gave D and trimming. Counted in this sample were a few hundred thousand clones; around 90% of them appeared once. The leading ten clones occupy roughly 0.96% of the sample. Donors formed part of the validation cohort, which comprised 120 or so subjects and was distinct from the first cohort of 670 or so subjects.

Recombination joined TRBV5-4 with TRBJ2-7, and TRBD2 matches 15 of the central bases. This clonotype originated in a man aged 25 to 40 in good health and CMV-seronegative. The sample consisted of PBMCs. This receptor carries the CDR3 CASSPGTSGGIDEQYF. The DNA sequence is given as TGTGCCAGCAGCCCGGGGACTAGCGGGGGGATCGACGAGCAGTACTTC.